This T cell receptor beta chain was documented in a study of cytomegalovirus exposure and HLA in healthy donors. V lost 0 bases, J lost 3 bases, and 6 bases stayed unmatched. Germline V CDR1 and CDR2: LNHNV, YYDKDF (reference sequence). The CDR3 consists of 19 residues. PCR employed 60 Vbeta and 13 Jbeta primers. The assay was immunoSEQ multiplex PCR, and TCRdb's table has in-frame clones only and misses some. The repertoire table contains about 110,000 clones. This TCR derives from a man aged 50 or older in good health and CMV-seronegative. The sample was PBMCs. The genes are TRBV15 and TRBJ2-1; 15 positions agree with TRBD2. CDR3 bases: TGTGCCACCAGCAGAGACCGAGGACTAGCGGGAGGGCTCTACAATGAGCAGTTCTTC. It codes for CATSRDRGLAGGLYNEQFF.